This passage covers 29 T cell receptor beta chains from one sample sequenced in a study of PD-L1 blockade in urothelial cancer. Generated by immunoSEQ multiplex PCR, the TCRdb table keeps only in-frame clones and is missing some. The profile covers about 110,000 clones, with over 75% appearing a single time and 2.4% taken by the ten largest. The input for sequencing was PBMCs, taken around atezolizumab (anti-PD-L1) treatment. The receptors here all came from a man between 45 and 60 years old with urothelial cancer.

V and J are TRBV11-3 and TRBJ1-4, with TRBD1 matching over 8 bases. The CDR3 is 16 amino acids. CDR1 is SGHNT and CDR2 is YENEEA in the germline V gene. The V segment lost 0 bases and the J segment 7 bases; nucleotides outside the gene matches: 7. The CDR3 spells CASSLEPGGEVEKLFF. CDR3 in DNA: TGTGCCAGCAGCTTAGAGCCAGGGGGCGAGGTTGAAAAACTGTTTTTT.

The gene calls are TRBV30 and TRBJ1-2, with 9 bases fitting TRBD1. J lost 7 bases, V lost 3 bases, and 12 bases had no gene match. Germline CDR1 and CDR2: GTSNPN and SVGIG (reference sequence). This CDR3 comprises 15 residues. The CDR3 DNA is TGTGCCTGGAGGACAAAGGGACAGGGAAAAGGTGGCTACACCTTC. Protein: CAWRTKGQGKGGYTF.

V usage is TRBV27 and J usage is TRBJ1-1; D unresolved. V was pared by 8 bases and J by 4 bases, with 14 bases between. Germline loops: CDR1 MNHEY, CDR2 SMNVEV (reference sequence). The CDR3 totals 13 residues. The CDR3 region is CASCSRFGTEAFF. Written as DNA, the CDR3 is TGTGCCAGCTGCTCGAGGTTTGGCACTGAAGCTTTCTTT.

This chain links TRBV6-5 with TRBJ2-7; 8 bases fit TRBD2. From germline, CDR1 is MNHEY and CDR2 SVGAGI. The J segment lost 2 bases and the V segment lost 6 bases, leaving 9 bases of the junction unmatched. The CDR3 runs 15 residues. This CDR3 reads CASSSSGSGPYEQYF. CDR3 in DNA: TGTGCCAGCAGCTCAAGCGGGAGTGGACCCTACGAGCAGTACTTC.

The chain has TRBV15 and TRBJ1-2; 8 bases line up with TRBD1. The germline V gene has CDR1 LNHNV and CDR2 YYDKDF (reference sequence). V gave up 1 base and J gave up 5 bases; unmatched junction bases: 12. The CDR3 covers 17 residues. CDR3 DNA sequence: TGTGCCACCAGCAGAGGGGGGGCGGACAGGGCTTTATATGGCTACACCTTC. Amino acids: CATSRGGADRALYGYTF.

In DNA form, the CDR3 reads TGTGCCAGCAGCCACAAAAGTGGGGGGGGACTAGCAGCAGAGACCCAGTACTTC. This translates into CASSHKSGGGLAAETQYF. The V gene is TRBV14, the J gene TRBJ2-5; 9 nucleotides align to TRBD2. The CDR3 length is 18 residues. CDR1 is SGHDN and CDR2 is FVKESK in the germline V gene. V dropped 3 bases and J dropped 4; count of bases not matched to a gene: 15.

The rearrangement uses TRBV29-1 and TRBJ2-1; 10 positions match TRBD2. V lost 7 bases to trimming and J lost 0 bases; unmatched junction nucleotides: 6. CDR3 length: 15 amino acids. The V gene's germline CDR1 is SQVTM and CDR2 ANQGSEA. The DNA of the CDR3 is TGCAGCGGCCGTTCTAGCGGGGGCTCCTACAATGAGCAGTTCTTC. Protein sequence: CSGRSSGGSYNEQFF.

Comment on this clone: An end of the junction does not agree with germline; a read error may underlie this. The V gene is TRBV7-7, the J gene TRBJ2-1, with TRBD2 as a possible D gene (6 bases). Looked up from germline, CDR1 is SSHAT and CDR2 is FNYEAQ (reference sequence). The CDR3 has 13 residues. The CDR3 DNA sequence: TGTGCTAGCAGCTCGTCGGAGGGAGGCGAGCAGTTCTTC. Translation: CASSSSEGGEQFF.

This chain links TRBV9 with TRBJ1-2; possible D gene TRBD1, 6 bases. Per germline, CDR1 SGDLS and CDR2 YYNGEE. The CDR3 sequence is 16 residues long. V lost 4 bases and J 4 bases, leaving 20 bases between the germline ends. The CDR3 reads CASSPRQVGGGYGYTF. The CDR3 DNA follows: TGTGCCAGCAGCCCAAGGCAGGTGGGAGGGGGCTATGGCTACACCTTC.

This sequence joins TRBV27 and TRBJ1-5; tentatively, D is TRBD1 (6 bases). V was pared by 6 bases and J by 2 bases, with 14 bases between. This CDR3 contains 15 residues. Germline CDR1 reads MNHEY; CDR2 reads SMNVEV (reference sequence). CDR3 DNA sequence: TGTGCCAGCAGCCCGGGGGGCTCAGGCAATCAGCCCCAGCATTTT. It specifies CASSPGGSGNQPQHF.

This clone was counted once. The CDR3 bases are TGCGCCAGCAGGGGGGACAGCCAGAATTCACCCCTCCACTTT. This translates into CASRGDSQNSPLHF. The chain recombines TRBV5-1 with TRBJ1-6; TRBD1 agrees at 7 bases. Trimming at V came to 5 bases and at J to 7 bases, leaving 6 bases not matched to a gene. This CDR3 has 14 residues. From germline, CDR1 is SGHRS and CDR2 YFSETQ.

V and J are TRBV9 and TRBJ2-3; maybe TRBD1 (6 bases). CDR1 is SGDLS, CDR2 YYNGEE, per germline. V was shortened by 4 bases and J by 2 bases, with 14 bases between the two germline ends. This CDR3 spans 15 amino acids. This CDR3 reads CASSRTEGVTDTQYF. The CDR3 DNA reads as TGTGCCAGCAGCAGGACTGAGGGGGTCACAGATACGCAGTATTTT.

The genes are TRBV11-2 and TRBJ2-7; 8 bases line up with TRBD1. J lost 2 bases, V lost 4 bases, and 7 bases had no gene match. The germline gives CDR1 SGHAT, CDR2 FQNNGV. The CDR3 has 15 amino acids. CDR3 in DNA: TGTGCCAGCAGCTCAGGCAGGGGGCCCACCTACGAGCAGTACTTC. Amino acids: CASSSGRGPTYEQYF.

V and J are TRBV7-6 and TRBJ2-1, with D possibly TRBD1 on 6 matching bases. Per germline, CDR1 SGHVS and CDR2 FNYEAQ. Trimming removed 5 bases at V and 0 bases at J, with 14 bases between. The CDR3 is 16 residues long. CDR3 in DNA: TGTGCCAGCAGCACACAGGGAATGAGCTCCTACAATGAGCAGTTCTTC. The encoded protein is CASSTQGMSSYNEQFF.

The chain couples TRBV4-2 to TRBJ2-2, with a weak D call TRBD2 (5 bases). This CDR3 has 16 amino acids. The ends were cut back, 3 bases at V and 0 bases at J, with 11 bases in the middle. Germline V gene lookup returns CDR1 LGHNA and CDR2 YNFKEQ. In DNA form, the CDR3 reads TGTGCCAGCAGCCAGAGAACGGGGTCGAACACCGGGGAGCTGTTTTTT. Protein sequence: CASSQRTGSNTGELFF.

The chain joins TRBV11-2 to TRBJ2-2; the D gene is possibly TRBD2 (6 bases). From germline, CDR1 is SGHAT and CDR2 FQNNGV. CDR3 length equals 15 residues. Trimming took off 1 base at V and 4 bases at J, with 10 bases between the two ends. CDR3 loop: CASSLVAAGTGELFF. For the CDR3, the DNA is TGTGCCAGCAGCTTAGTGGCAGCGGGCACCGGGGAGCTGTTTTTT.

This clone was seen more than once but under ten times. The rearrangement links TRBV28 to TRBJ2-5; 11 bases agree with TRBD1. With V trimmed by 8 bases and J by 5 bases, 7 bases remained unmatched. This CDR3 has 14 residues. Looked up from germline, CDR1 is MDHEN and CDR2 is SYDVKM. The CDR3 DNA follows: TGTGCCAGCGGAAGGACAGGGGGCAGGGAGACCCAGTACTTC. Translation gives CASGRTGGRETQYF.

The gene calls are TRBV5-1 and TRBJ1-1, with 7 bases that match TRBD1. The V and J ends lost 2 bases and 4 bases, in that order; junction bases with no gene match: 5. The CDR3 length is 14 residues. The germline V gene has CDR1 SGHRS and CDR2 YFSETQ. The CDR3 here is CASSLDRVATEAFF. The CDR3 coding sequence is TGCGCCAGCAGCTTAGACAGGGTCGCCACTGAAGCTTTCTTT.

This sequence joins TRBV11-2 and TRBJ2-5, with D perhaps matching TRBD1 (6 bases). CDR3 length equals 15 residues. Trimming took off 3 bases at V and 5 bases at J, with 16 bases between the two ends. Germline lookup yields CDR1 SGHAT and CDR2 FQNNGV. The CDR3 loop is CASSLITGTGETQYF. CDR3 DNA sequence: TGTGCCAGCAGCTTGATTACAGGGACGGGGGAGACCCAGTACTTC.

V gene TRBV2 combines with J gene TRBJ1-6, with D possibly being TRBD1 (6 bases). V lost 1 base, J lost 5 bases, and 9 bases lay in between. The CDR3 runs 15 residues. Germline V lookup: CDR1 SNHLY, CDR2 FYNNEI. The DNA of the CDR3 is TGTGCCAGCAGTGAAGATAAGGGGGATAATTCACCCCTCCACTTT. The encoded protein is CASSEDKGDNSPLHF.

V gene TRBV6-5 combines with J gene TRBJ1-1, with 9 bases lining up with TRBD1. The CDR3 contains 13 residues. V gave up 6 bases and J gave up 5 bases; unmatched junction bases: 4. CDR1 and CDR2 from the germline V gene are MNHEY and SVGAGI. In DNA form, the CDR3 reads TGTGCCAGCAGACCGACAGGGGGAACTGAAGCTTTCTTT. This sequence encodes CASRPTGGTEAFF.

The J gene is TRBJ2-3, the V gene TRBV2; TRBD2 agrees at 12 bases. V shed 6 bases, J shed 6 bases, and the junction held 10 bases outside the gene matches. The V gene's germline CDR1 is SNHLY and CDR2 FYNNEI. This CDR3 region has 16 residues. The CDR3 DNA is TGTGCCAGCAGCCCTAGCGGGAGGGCCGAGTGGGATACGCAGTATTTT. This encodes CASSPSGRAEWDTQYF.

This clone occurred a few times. The rearrangement links TRBV7-2 to TRBJ2-2; D possibly corresponds to TRBD1 (6 bases). Germline V gene data show CDR1 as SGHTA and CDR2 as FQGNSA. The ends were cut back, 1 base at V and 4 bases at J, with 13 bases in the middle. This CDR3 has 16 residues. CDR3 sequence: CASSLEPGVSTGELFF. The CDR3 region has the DNA TGTGCCAGCAGCTTAGAGCCAGGGGTGTCCACCGGGGAGCTGTTTTTT.

V is TRBV10-1 and J is TRBJ2-2; 8 bases agree with TRBD1. Germline-derived CDR1 and CDR2 are WNHNN and SYGVQD (reference sequence). This CDR3 has 16 residues. J lost 2 bases, V lost 5 bases, and 7 bases had no gene match. As DNA, the CDR3 is TGCGCCAGCAGTCCCGCGGACAGGGCTAACACCGGGGAGCTGTTTTTT. This codes for CASSPADRANTGELFF.

This sequence joins TRBV5-1 and TRBJ2-3; D perhaps matches TRBD2 (6 bases). The CDR3 runs 13 residues. Germline loops: CDR1 SGHRS, CDR2 YFSETQ. V was trimmed by 4 bases and J by 4 bases, leaving 10 bases between them. The CDR3 DNA sequence: TGCGCCAGCAGCCGGAGGGCGTCAGATACGCAGTATTTT. Amino acids: CASSRRASDTQYF.

The chain combines TRBV2 with TRBJ2-1; 8 bases are a match to TRBD2. V was pared by 5 bases and J by 6 bases, with 6 bases of the junction left unmatched. Germline V lookup: CDR1 SNHLY, CDR2 FYNNEI. This CDR3 is 14 amino acids long. In DNA, the CDR3 is TGTGCCAGCAGTCTTACCGGGACTAGCAATGAGCAGTTCTTC. Amino acids: CASSLTGTSNEQFF.

The rearrangement links TRBV11-1 to TRBJ2-5; 8 bases align to TRBD1. Trimming at V came to 6 bases and at J to 5 bases, leaving 5 bases not matched to a gene. CDR3 length equals 13 residues. Germline V lookup: CDR1 SGHAT, CDR2 FQDESV (reference sequence). CDR3 sequence reads: CASRRQGRETQYF. DNA for the CDR3: TGTGCCAGCAGAAGACAGGGGAGGGAGACCCAGTACTTC.

The chain combines TRBV19 with TRBJ2-1, with D possibly being TRBD1 (6 bases). Germline lookup yields CDR1 LNHDA and CDR2 SQIVND (reference sequence). This CDR3 comprises 15 residues. V was trimmed by 7 bases and J by 0 bases, leaving 13 bases between them. The CDR3 loop reads CASKGEFSSYNEQFF. The CDR3 nucleotides are TGTGCCAGTAAGGGGGAGTTCAGCTCCTACAATGAGCAGTTCTTC.

The chain has TRBV19 and TRBJ2-6; TRBD1 matches 7 bases. The CDR3 consists of 19 residues. Unmatched junction bases numbered 20, after V lost 10 bases and J lost 2 bases. Germline lookup yields CDR1 LNHDA and CDR2 SQIVND (reference sequence). The CDR3: CATLQTPRKDRAGANVLTF. DNA for the CDR3: TGTGCCACCCTACAGACCCCGAGAAAAGACAGGGCTGGGGCCAACGTCCTGACTTTC.